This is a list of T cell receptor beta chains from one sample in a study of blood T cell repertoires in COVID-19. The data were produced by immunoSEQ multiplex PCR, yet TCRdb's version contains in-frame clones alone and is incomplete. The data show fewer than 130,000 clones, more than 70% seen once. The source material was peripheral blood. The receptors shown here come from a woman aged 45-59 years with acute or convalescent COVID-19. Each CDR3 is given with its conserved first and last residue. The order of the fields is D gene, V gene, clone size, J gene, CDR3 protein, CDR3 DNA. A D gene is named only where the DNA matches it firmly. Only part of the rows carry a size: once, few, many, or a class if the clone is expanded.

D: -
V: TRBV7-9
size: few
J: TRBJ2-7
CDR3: CASSLVGSSRPYEQYF
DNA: TGTGCCAGCAGCTTAGTAGGTAGCTCCAGACCCTACGAGCAGTACTTC

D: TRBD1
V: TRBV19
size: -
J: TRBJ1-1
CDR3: CASSIASTGRNTEAFF
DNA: TGTGCCAGTAGTATAGCTTCGACAGGGAGGAACACTGAAGCTTTCTTT

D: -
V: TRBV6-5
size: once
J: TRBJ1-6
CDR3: CASGREESNSPLHF
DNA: TGTGCCAGCGGTCGAGAAGAATCTAATTCACCCCTCCACTTT

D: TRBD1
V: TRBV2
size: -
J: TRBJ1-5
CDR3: CASKGQISNQPQHF
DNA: TGTGCCAGCAAGGGACAGATTAGCAATCAGCCCCAGCATTTT

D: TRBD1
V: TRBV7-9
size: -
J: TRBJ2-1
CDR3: CASSNSDRGHNEQFF
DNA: TGTGCCAGCAGCAATTCGGACAGGGGGCACAATGAGCAGTTCTTC

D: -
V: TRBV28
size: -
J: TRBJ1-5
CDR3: CAAGGNQPQHF
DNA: TGTGCCGCGGGGGGCAATCAGCCCCAGCATTTT

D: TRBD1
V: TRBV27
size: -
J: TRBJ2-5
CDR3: CASSSLQGPQETQYF
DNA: TGTGCCAGCAGTTCGCTACAGGGGCCCCAAGAGACCCAGTACTTC

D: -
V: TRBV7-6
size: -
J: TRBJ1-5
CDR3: CASSPRAFSNQPQHF
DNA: TGTGCCAGCAGCCCCAGGGCTTTTAGCAATCAGCCCCAGCATTTT

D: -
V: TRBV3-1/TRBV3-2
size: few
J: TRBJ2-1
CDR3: CASSQKWRGRDNEQFF
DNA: TGTGCCAGCAGCCAAAAGTGGCGGGGGCGCGACAATGAGCAGTTCTTC

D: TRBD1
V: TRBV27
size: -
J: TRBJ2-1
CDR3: CASSLRGQGSYNEQFF
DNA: TGTGCCAGCAGTCTACGAGGACAGGGCAGCTACAATGAGCAGTTCTTC

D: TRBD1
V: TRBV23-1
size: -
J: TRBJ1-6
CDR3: CASTKDRGHGDSPLHF
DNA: TGCGCCAGCACTAAGGACAGGGGGCACGGTGATTCACCCCTCCACTTT

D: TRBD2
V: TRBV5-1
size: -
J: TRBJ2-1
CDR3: CASSSAGFNEQFF
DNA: TGCGCCAGCAGTTCAGCGGGGTTCAATGAGCAGTTCTTC

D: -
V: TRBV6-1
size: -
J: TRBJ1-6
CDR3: CASSDVGAHSPLHF
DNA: TGTGCCAGCAGTGATGTGGGGGCGCACTCACCCCTCCACTTT

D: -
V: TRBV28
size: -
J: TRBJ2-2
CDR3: CASSGPGGLTGELFF
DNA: TGTGCCAGCAGTGGCCCGGGGGGCCTCACCGGGGAGCTGTTTTTT

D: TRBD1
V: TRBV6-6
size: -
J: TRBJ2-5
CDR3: CASSYGDREVETQYF
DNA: TGTGCCAGCAGTTACGGGGACAGGGAGGTGGAGACCCAGTACTTC

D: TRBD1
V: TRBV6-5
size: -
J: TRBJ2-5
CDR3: CASSSGTAQETQYF
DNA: TGTGCCAGCAGCTCCGGGACAGCCCAAGAGACCCAGTACTTC

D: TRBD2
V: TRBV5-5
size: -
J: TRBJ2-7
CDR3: CASSVSGSRFEQYF
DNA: TGTGCCAGCAGCGTTAGCGGGAGCCGGTTCGAGCAGTACTTC

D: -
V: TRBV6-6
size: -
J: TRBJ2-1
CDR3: CASSYPGVSYNEQFF
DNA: TGTGCCAGCAGTTACCCGGGAGTATCCTACAATGAGCAGTTCTTC

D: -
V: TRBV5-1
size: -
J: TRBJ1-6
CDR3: CASSLDSSYNSPLHF
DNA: TGCGCCAGCAGCTTGGATAGCTCCTATAATTCACCCCTCCACTTT

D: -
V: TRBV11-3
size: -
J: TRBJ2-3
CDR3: CASSLGRTDTQYF
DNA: TGTGCCAGCAGCTTAGGGCGGACTGATACGCAGTATTTT

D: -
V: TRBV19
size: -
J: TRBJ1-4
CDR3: CASSTTGSNEKLFF
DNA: TGTGCCAGTAGTACCACAGGATCTAATGAAAAACTGTTTTTT

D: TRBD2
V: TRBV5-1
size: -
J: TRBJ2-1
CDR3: CASSLAAGRINEQFF
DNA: TGCGCCAGCAGCTTGGCAGCGGGGAGGATCAATGAGCAGTTCTTC